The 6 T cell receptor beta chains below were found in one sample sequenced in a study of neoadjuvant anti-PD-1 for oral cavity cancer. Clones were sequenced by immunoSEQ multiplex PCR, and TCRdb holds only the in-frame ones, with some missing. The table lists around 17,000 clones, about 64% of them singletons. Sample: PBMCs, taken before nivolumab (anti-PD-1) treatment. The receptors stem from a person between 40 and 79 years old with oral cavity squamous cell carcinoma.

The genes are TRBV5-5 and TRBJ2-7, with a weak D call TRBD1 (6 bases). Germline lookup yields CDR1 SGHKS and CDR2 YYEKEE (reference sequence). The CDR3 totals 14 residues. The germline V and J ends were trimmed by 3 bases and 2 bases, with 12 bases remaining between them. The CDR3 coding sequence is TGTGCCAGCAGCTCGGGGACACTCGCCTACGAGCAGTACTTC. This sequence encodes CASSSGTLAYEQYF.

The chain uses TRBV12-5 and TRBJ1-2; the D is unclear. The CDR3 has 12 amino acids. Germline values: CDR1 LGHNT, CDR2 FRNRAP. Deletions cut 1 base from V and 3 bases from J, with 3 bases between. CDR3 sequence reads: CASGLAYYGYTF. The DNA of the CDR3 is TGTGCTAGTGGTTTGGCCTACTATGGCTACACCTTC.

The CDR3 DNA is TGTGCCATCTTGACTAGCGGATTCCAAGAGACCCAGTACTTC. Translated: CAILTSGFQETQYF. The genes are TRBV10-3 and TRBJ2-5; 9 positions match TRBD2. V dropped 8 bases and J dropped 1; count of bases not matched to a gene: 5. Germline CDR1 reads ENHRY; CDR2 reads SYGVKD. This CDR3 contains 14 residues.

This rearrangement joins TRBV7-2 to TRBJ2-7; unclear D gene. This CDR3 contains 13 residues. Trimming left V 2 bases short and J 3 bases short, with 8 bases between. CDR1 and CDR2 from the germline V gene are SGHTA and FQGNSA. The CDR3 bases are TGTGCCAGCAGCTTACACACCCTCTACGAGCAGTACTTC. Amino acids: CASSLHTLYEQYF.

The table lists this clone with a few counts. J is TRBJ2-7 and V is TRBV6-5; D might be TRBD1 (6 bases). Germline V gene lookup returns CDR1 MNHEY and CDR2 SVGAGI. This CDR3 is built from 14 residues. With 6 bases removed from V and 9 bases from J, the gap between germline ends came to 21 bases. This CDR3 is CASSSGHPATGQYF. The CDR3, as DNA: TGTGCCAGCAGCTCGGGACACCCTGCGACGGGGCAGTACTTC.

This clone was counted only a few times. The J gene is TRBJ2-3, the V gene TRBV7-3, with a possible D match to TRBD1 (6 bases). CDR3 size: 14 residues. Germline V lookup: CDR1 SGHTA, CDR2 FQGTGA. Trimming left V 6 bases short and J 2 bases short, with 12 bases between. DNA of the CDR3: TGTGCCAGCAGTTTGGACAGCCTCACAGATACGCAGTATTTT. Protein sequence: CASSLDSLTDTQYF.